This TCR beta chain was captured in a study of T cell repertoires in aging, cancer and after chemotherapy. Overall study context: Donors were grouped into six age bands spanning 30 or younger through 70 or older. Repeat sampling of healthy donors over several months to years showed clear clonal overlap.

Study-level points and caveats: Untreated cancer patients had significantly lower blood TCR diversity than age-matched healthy donors.

Multiplex touch-down PCR with TRB-A/B primers amplified rearranged V-D-J TRB sequences. Using its own MiXCR run on the multiplex PCR reads, TCRdb lists one record per CDR3 protein. The top ten clones hold 45% to 60% of a sample with about 5,400 distinct CDR3 sequences, around two fifths of them seen once. Peripheral blood genomic DNA, not sorted cells or RNA, was the template. The germline gives CDR1 SGHTA, CDR2 FQGNSA. The CDR3 consists of 13 residues. V lost 0 bases to trimming and J lost 5 bases, with 5 bases between them. Points on this clonotype: Antigen unknown.

The sequencing sample was made of blood. The rearrangement uses TRBV7-2 and TRBJ2-1; D is uncertain. The sequence derives from a human donor in good health. CDR3: CASSLAHNNEQFF. The CDR3 nucleotides read TGTGCCAGCAGCTTAGCCCACAACAATGAGCAGTTCTTC.